These 18 T cell receptor beta chains came from one sample sequenced in a study of blood T cell repertoires in COVID-19. Generated by immunoSEQ multiplex PCR, the TCRdb table keeps only in-frame clones and is missing some. The profile shows about 99,000 clones, about 90% of them singletons. Sequencing was done on a sample of peripheral blood. The receptors come from a man aged 50 to 59 in a cohort sampled during active COVID-19.

This chain connects TRBV5-1 to TRBJ2-2; TRBD1 matches 7 bases. The germline CDR1 and CDR2 sequences are SGHRS and YFSETQ. This CDR3 has 15 amino acids. V lost 7 bases to trimming and J lost 1 base; unmatched junction nucleotides: 7. The CDR3 region is CASHGTALNTGELFF. CDR3 DNA: TGCGCCAGCCACGGGACAGCTCTGAACACCGGGGAGCTGTTTTTT.

This clone was recorded once. This chain joins TRBV11-1 and TRBJ2-5, with 11 bases that match TRBD2. V lost 1 base to trimming and J lost 4 bases; unmatched junction nucleotides: 5. The CDR3 extends over 16 amino acids. Germline loops: CDR1 SGHAT, CDR2 FQDESV (reference sequence). CDR3 DNA: TGTGCCAGCAGCTTAGTAGCGGGGGGGCTCCGAGAGACCCAGTACTTC. This gives the protein CASSLVAGGLRETQYF.

The chain recombines TRBV18 with TRBJ1-3; TRBD1 matches 10 bases. This CDR3 is 16 amino acids long. Per the germline V gene, CDR1 is KGHSH and CDR2 is LQKENI. The junction had 6 bases not matched to a gene; V was cut back by 5 bases and J by 2 bases. DNA of the CDR3: TGTGCCAGCTCAGCAAGACAGGGGGCGACTGGAAACACCATATATTTT. Residues: CASSARQGATGNTIYF.

The chain employs TRBV5-8 and TRBJ1-5; no definite D call. Trimming removed 4 bases from V and 7 bases from J, with 15 bases in between. The germline V gene has CDR1 SGHTS and CDR2 YDEGEE. This CDR3 spans 14 amino acids. CDR3 sequence reads: CASSPGGSRQPQHF. In DNA, the CDR3 is TGTGCCAGCAGCCCAGGAGGCAGTAGACAGCCCCAGCATTTT. The whole variable domain, remainder taken from reference TRBV5-8 and TRBJ1-5, is EAGVTQSPTHLIKTRGQQATLRCSPISGHTSVYWYQQALGLGLQFLLWYDEGEERNRGNFPPRFSGRQFPNYSSELNVNALELEDSALYLCASSPGGSRQPQHFGDGTRLSIL.

CDR3 protein: CASSWTGGATEAFF. The DNA of the CDR3 is TGTGCCAGCAGCTGGACAGGGGGCGCAACTGAAGCTTTCTTT. V usage is TRBV5-5 and J usage is TRBJ1-1; 11 bases are shared with TRBD1. Trimming cost V 3 bases and J 5 bases; bases outside gene matches: 3. CDR3 length: 14 amino acids. Germline V gene lookup returns CDR1 SGHKS and CDR2 YYEKEE (reference sequence).

This clone was found once. The V call is TRBV2, the J call TRBJ2-3; 8 nucleotides align to TRBD2. This CDR3 has 15 residues. Germline CDR1 reads SNHLY; CDR2 reads FYNNEI. V lost 2 bases, J lost 0 bases, and 1 base stayed unmatched. CDR3 sequence reads: CASSERGGSTDTQYF. The CDR3, as DNA: TGTGCCAGCAGTGAACGCGGGGGGAGCACAGATACGCAGTATTTT.

The V call is TRBV13, the J call TRBJ2-3; D is possibly TRBD2 (5 bases). Germline V CDR1 and CDR2: PRHDT, FYEKMQ (reference sequence). The CDR3 has 16 amino acids. V was cut by 2 bases and J by 1 base, with 13 bases left in between. The DNA of the CDR3 is TGTGCCAGCAGCTTACGACTACCCCTAGGCACAGATACGCAGTATTTT. Its protein is CASSLRLPLGTDTQYF.

The rearrangement joins TRBV7-2 to TRBJ2-5; D is possibly TRBD2 (5 bases). Germline CDR1 reads SGHTA; CDR2 reads FQGNSA. This CDR3 has 14 amino acids. V was clipped by 4 bases and J by 9 bases, with 18 bases between them. CDR3 nucleotides: TGTGCCAGCAGCTCCCGGGCGGAGAGGGTGGCCCAGTACTTC. Protein: CASSSRAERVAQYF.

This clone was seen only once. This chain uses TRBV7-3 with TRBJ2-3; D unclear. CDR1 and CDR2 (germline): SGHTA, FQGTGA. V was clipped by 4 bases and J by 4 bases, with 9 bases between them. This CDR3 contains 13 residues. Written as DNA, the CDR3 is TGTGCCAGCAGCTCCTCCCGCGCAGATACGCAGTATTTT. As protein: CASSSSRADTQYF.

V is TRBV28 and J is TRBJ2-1, with 16 bases matching TRBD2. The length of the CDR3 is 19 residues. Losses at the gene ends were 3 bases for V and 0 bases for J; bases not matched to a gene: 5. Germline assignment: CDR1 MDHEN and CDR2 SYDVKM. CDR3 region: CASSFQGLAGGVSYNEQFF. The CDR3 coding sequence is TGTGCCAGCAGTTTTCAGGGACTAGCGGGGGGGGTCTCCTACAATGAGCAGTTCTTC.

The chain carries TRBV5-4 and TRBJ2-5; D gene uncertain. Looked up from germline, CDR1 is SGHNT and CDR2 is YYREEE (reference sequence). The CDR3 contains 13 residues. Trimming removed 2 bases from V and 2 bases from J, with 7 bases in between. In nucleotides, the CDR3 is TGTGCCAGCAGCTTTGGGCTACAAGAGACCCAGTACTTC. Protein sequence: CASSFGLQETQYF.

The V call is TRBV9, the J call TRBJ2-2; D may be TRBD1 (5 bases). This CDR3 region has 14 residues. V was clipped by 0 bases and J by 7 bases, with 10 bases between them. The V gene's germline CDR1 is SGDLS and CDR2 YYNGEE. The CDR3 loop is CASSVEQVNGELFF. In DNA form, the CDR3 reads TGTGCCAGCAGCGTAGAACAGGTCAACGGGGAGCTGTTTTTT.

The chain links TRBV5-1 to TRBJ2-5; 12 nucleotides match TRBD2. Germline values: CDR1 SGHRS, CDR2 YFSETQ. With 4 bases clipped from V and 2 bases from J, the junction kept 3 bases outside the gene matches. This CDR3 is built from 15 residues. The CDR3 DNA follows: TGCGCCAGCAGCATAACTAGCGGGGGGCAAGAGACCCAGTACTTC. Protein product: CASSITSGGQETQYF.

V and J are TRBV28 and TRBJ2-7, with D maybe TRBD2 (6 bases). The ends were cut back, 5 bases at V and 0 bases at J, with 14 bases in the middle. The CDR3 runs to 15 residues. CDR1 MDHEN and CDR2 SYDVKM come from the germline V gene. The CDR3 sequence: CASSRARGGSYEQYV. The DNA of the CDR3 is TGTGCCAGCAGTCGTGCGAGGGGAGGCTCCTACGAGCAGTACGTC.

This chain's CDR3 is CASSLGRDRYEKLFF. CDR3 nucleotides: TGTGCCAGCAGCTTAGGGAGGGACAGATATGAAAAACTGTTTTTT. This sequence joins TRBV7-2 and TRBJ1-4, with 7 bases aligning to TRBD1. The CDR3 runs 15 residues. Germline values: CDR1 SGHTA, CDR2 FQGNSA. With 1 base clipped from V and 6 bases from J, the junction kept 5 bases outside the gene matches.

The CDR3 region is CASSPPSQGRNTEAFF. CDR3 coding DNA: TGTGCCAGCTCACCACCGTCACAGGGGCGGAACACTGAAGCTTTCTTT. The rearrangement links TRBV18 to TRBJ1-1; TRBD1 matches at 7 bases. V gave up 0 bases and J gave up 1 base; unmatched junction bases: 5. Germline values: CDR1 KGHSH, CDR2 LQKENI. CDR3 length: 16 amino acids.

In this sample, this clone turned up once. The CDR3 nucleotides are TGTGCCAGCAGCTTAGGGGACAGGGGACGAGACCTTTACGAGCAGTACGTC. It is translated as CASSLGDRGRDLYEQYV. The chain employs TRBV13 and TRBJ2-7, with TRBD1 identical over 9 bases. V was pared by 0 bases and J by 4 bases, with 10 bases of the junction left unmatched. Germline V gene sequence: CDR1 PRHDT, CDR2 FYEKMQ (reference sequence). This CDR3 region has 17 residues.

J is TRBJ2-2 and V is TRBV7-2; 7 bases line up with TRBD1. Germline lookup yields CDR1 SGHTA and CDR2 FQGNSA. The CDR3 runs to 18 residues. The ends lost 5 bases at V and 5 bases at J; junction bases unmatched: 17. Here the CDR3 reads CASSKLKIPGTATGELFF. The CDR3 region has the DNA TGTGCCAGCAGCAAGCTGAAAATCCCGGGGACAGCAACCGGGGAGCTGTTTTTT.